Given below is one T cell receptor beta chain in context. This sample was taken from a study of patients and donors after allogeneic stem cell transplantation. V lost 0 bases and J lost 1; bases outside the gene matches: 13. Looked up from germline, CDR1 is LGHDT and CDR2 is YNNKEL (reference sequence). The CDR3 extends over 19 amino acids. In TCRdb, the RT-PCR reads were re-called with MiXCR into one record per CDR3 protein. This repertoire shows roughly 880,000 distinct CDR3 sequences, roughly 18% found once; its top ten account for around 6%. Material: blood, either unsorted or a sorted T cell fraction (not recorded which). The J gene is TRBJ2-3, the V gene TRBV3-1; 7 bases agree with TRBD2. The origin of this receptor is a human donor who was either an allogeneic HSCT recipient or a stem cell or donor lymphocyte infusion donor (not recorded which). It is not recorded whose cells these are; they may come from a transplant donor. CDR3 DNA: TGTGCCAGCAGCCAAGATAAAGGGCTAGCGGCTCTTCGCACAGATACGCAGTATTTT. Translated: CASSQDKGLAALRTDTQYF.